Given below is one TCR beta chain in context. Its antigen is undetermined. Generated by immunoSEQ multiplex PCR, the TCRdb table keeps only in-frame clones and is missing some. The sample records fewer than 3,500 clones, 71% being singletons. These data come from a study of PD-1 blockade in classical Hodgkin lymphoma. As for the study in general: Each patient was given nivolumab 3 mg/kg through a vein every 2 weeks. Study findings and constraints: A significant rise in TCR diversity was seen by C4D1 for CD4+ cells but not for CD8+ cells. Baseline TCR diversity was reportedly lower in newly diagnosed patients than healthy donors. Newly diagnosed patients and complete responders had comparable diversity at baseline.

J gave up 4 bases and V 3 bases, and 11 bases lay outside the gene matches. The CDR3 contains 16 residues. Germline V gene lookup returns CDR1 SEHNR and CDR2 FQNEAQ (reference sequence). After autologous stem cell transplantation all patients relapsed, and prior brentuximab vedotin exposure differed between cohorts. PBMCs, once thawed, yielded CD8+ T cells isolated by magnetic negative selection. The receptor was derived from a human donor with classical Hodgkin lymphoma. This specimen was CD8+ T cells from blood, taken at baseline. This chain joins TRBV7-9 and TRBJ1-2; the match to TRBD1 covers 7 bases. The CDR3 here is CASSLGGGGGVYGYTF. The CDR3 nucleotides are TGTGCCAGCAGCTTGGGCGGCGGAGGGGGCGTCTATGGCTACACCTTC.